The next 9 T cell receptor beta chains were all read from a single sample in a study of blood T cell repertoires in COVID-19. Clones were sequenced by immunoSEQ multiplex PCR, and TCRdb holds only the in-frame ones, with some missing. The sample includes about 160,000 clones, around 87% of them seen just once. Specimen: PBMCs or T cells enriched from blood (not recorded which). These receptors were obtained from a woman between 35 and 50 years old who had been exposed to COVID-19.

The chain has TRBV7-9 and TRBJ2-7; D gene uncertain. Per the germline V gene, CDR1 is SEHNR and CDR2 is FQNEAQ (reference sequence). This CDR3 region has 11 residues. V lost 4 bases to trimming and J lost 4 bases, with 5 bases between them. In DNA form, the CDR3 reads TGTGCCAGCAGCTCGTTTTACGAGCAGTACTTC. Its protein product is CASSSFYEQYF. The full variable domain, completed using reference TRBV7-9 and TRBJ2-7, is DTGVSQNPRHKITKRGQNVTFRCDPISEHNRLYWYRQTLGQGPEFLTYFQNEAQLEKSRLLSDRFSAERPKGSFSTLEIQRTEQGDSAMYLCASSSFYEQYFGPGTRLTVT.

The chain couples TRBV12-5 to TRBJ1-4; TRBD1 is a possible D gene (6 bases). Trimming removed 0 bases from V and 5 bases from J, with 16 bases in between. Germline CDR1 and CDR2: LGHNT and FRNRAP. The CDR3 covers 17 residues. The CDR3 sequence is CASGLVVSGAPNEKLFF. The CDR3 nucleotides read TGTGCTAGTGGTTTGGTGGTATCAGGGGCGCCCAATGAAAAACTGTTTTTT.

V gene TRBV7-6 combines with J gene TRBJ2-1, with D possibly TRBD2 on 5 matching bases. This CDR3 region has 12 residues. Per germline, CDR1 SGHVS and CDR2 FNYEAQ. V was shortened by 3 bases and J by 8 bases, with 8 bases between the two germline ends. CDR3 residues: CASSFGSDEQFF. CDR3 sequence (DNA): TGTGCCAGCAGCTTTGGGAGTGATGAGCAGTTCTTC. Variable domain in full (rest from reference TRBV7-6 and TRBJ2-1): GAGVSQSPRYKVTKRGQDVALRCDPISGHVSLYWYRQALGQGPEFLTYFNYEAQQDKSGLPNDRFSAERPEGSISTLTIQRTEQRDSAMYRCASSFGSDEQFFGPGTRLTVL.

This sequence joins TRBV5-4 and TRBJ2-1, with D tentatively TRBD2 (6 bases). Germline lookup yields CDR1 SGHNT and CDR2 YYREEE (reference sequence). The CDR3 runs to 16 residues. Trimming shortened V by 4 bases and J by 2 bases, and 16 bases separated the two germline ends. In nucleotides, the CDR3 is TGTGCCAGCAGCCCACGAGCGTTAGCGGCCTACAATGAGCAGTTCTTC. This translates into CASSPRALAAYNEQFF.

J is TRBJ1-1 and V is TRBV7-8, with D possibly matching TRBD1 (5 bases). This CDR3 has 18 amino acids. Per the germline V gene, CDR1 is SGHVS and CDR2 is FQNEAQ. V lost 1 base and J lost 2, with 20 bases in between. The CDR3 loop is CASSLEKGLQGINTEAFF. Written as DNA, the CDR3 is TGTGCCAGCAGCTTAGAGAAGGGACTTCAGGGAATTAACACTGAAGCTTTCTTT.

The chain is built from TRBV6-1 and TRBJ1-5, with TRBD1 matching 7 bases. This CDR3 spans 16 amino acids. Germline V gene sequence: CDR1 MNHNS, CDR2 SASEGT. With V trimmed by 3 bases and J by 1 base, 6 bases remained unmatched. CDR3 loop: CASSETGRASNQPQHF. In DNA form, the CDR3 reads TGTGCCAGCAGTGAGACAGGGCGGGCCAGCAATCAGCCCCAGCATTTT.

The V gene is TRBV9, the J gene TRBJ2-7; D might be TRBD1 (6 bases). Deletions cut 0 bases from V and 5 bases from J, with 18 bases between. This CDR3 has 16 residues. Germline V lookup: CDR1 SGDLS, CDR2 YYNGEE. The CDR3 coding sequence is TGTGCCAGCAGCGTAGCCCATTCAGGGGCAGGAAACGAGCAGTACTTC. Translation gives CASSVAHSGAGNEQYF.

V and J are TRBV5-1 and TRBJ2-3; 8 bases fit TRBD1. Per germline, CDR1 SGHRS and CDR2 YFSETQ. The V gene end was trimmed by 3 bases and the J gene end by 1 base; junction bases not matched to a gene: 10. The CDR3 covers 17 residues. CDR3 amino acids: CASSSNPGTGGTDTQYF. CDR3 nucleotides: TGCGCCAGCAGCTCAAACCCCGGGACAGGAGGCACAGATACGCAGTATTTT.

CDR3: CASSPGTGGHECTF. The CDR3 nucleotides are TGTGCCAGCTCACCGGGGACAGGGGGCCATGAGTGCACCTTC. This chain links TRBV18 with TRBJ1-2; 12 nucleotides align to TRBD1. Germline CDR1 is KGHSH and CDR2 is LQKENI. This CDR3 has 14 amino acids. V dropped 3 bases and J dropped 13; count of bases not matched to a gene: 9.